A single sample is the source of the 10 T cell receptor beta chains below, sequenced in a study of blood T cell repertoires in COVID-19 (dated by TCRdb to between 2020 and 2021). Libraries came from the immunoSEQ multiplex PCR assay. Drawn from immuneACCESS, this table holds only the in-frame rearrangements with V and J called that TCRdb kept. Clones are partly lost; checked studies trace under half to an unresolved V gene and leave the rest unexplained. For this sample the table gives about 59,000 clones, of which 79% were detected only once. Of the sample, roughly 3.2% falls within the top ten clones. The specimen was peripheral blood. Every receptor here comes from a man between 60 and 75 years old with acute or convalescent COVID-19.

This clone was seen once. The genes are TRBV27 and TRBJ2-2, with 12 positions matching TRBD2. J gave up 5 bases and V 2 bases, and 0 bases lay outside the gene matches. This CDR3 is built from 15 residues. Germline loops: CDR1 MNHEY, CDR2 SMNVEV (reference sequence). Here the CDR3 reads CASSLLAGGTGELFF. The CDR3 DNA reads TGTGCCAGCAGTTTACTAGCGGGGGGGACCGGGGAGCTGTTTTTT.

V is TRBV9 and J is TRBJ2-5, with 10 bases that match TRBD2. The germline V gene has CDR1 SGDLS and CDR2 YYNGEE. After removal of 4 bases from V and 5 bases from J, the junction contained 17 bases not matched to a gene. This CDR3 is 18 amino acids long. The CDR3 protein is CASSPRAGGPILRETQYF. The DNA for the CDR3 is TGTGCCAGCAGCCCACGAGCGGGGGGGCCGATTCTCCGTGAGACCCAGTACTTC.

The chain combines TRBV9 with TRBJ1-2; no clear D. V shed 0 bases and J shed 4 bases, with 13 bases lying between them. CDR1 and CDR2 (germline): SGDLS, YYNGEE. This CDR3 spans 15 amino acids. For the CDR3, the DNA is TGTGCCAGCAGCGTAGGGTCGGAGAGTGGCTATGGCTACACCTTC. This codes for CASSVGSESGYGYTF.

This chain joins TRBV14 and TRBJ1-2, with TRBD1 matching over 8 bases. J lost 8 bases, V lost 3 bases, and 2 bases had no gene match. CDR3 size: 12 residues. Per germline, CDR1 SGHDN and CDR2 FVKESK. CDR3 in amino acids: CASSQDRVGYTF. The DNA of the CDR3 is TGTGCCAGCAGCCAGGACAGGGTCGGCTACACCTTC. The variable domain in full, completed from reference TRBV14 and TRBJ1-2, reads EAGVTQFPSHSVIEKGQTVTLRCDPISGHDNLYWYRRVMGKEIKFLLHFVKESKQDESGMPNNRFLAERTGGTYSTLKVQPAELEDSGVYFCASSQDRVGYTFGSGTRLTVV.

J is TRBJ2-1 and V is TRBV28; 11 nucleotides align to TRBD2. The CDR3 consists of 16 residues. Trimming at V came to 3 bases and at J to 6 bases, leaving 7 bases not matched to a gene. CDR1 MDHEN and CDR2 SYDVKM come from the germline V gene. The CDR3 loop is CASSLGLAGGRNEQFF. The CDR3 DNA sequence: TGTGCCAGCAGTTTGGGTCTAGCGGGGGGTCGCAATGAGCAGTTCTTC.

This clone has just a few counts. The chain combines TRBV5-4 with TRBJ2-3; 9 bases are shared with TRBD2. V trimming: 0 bases; J trimming: 5 bases; junction bases outside the gene matches: 1. Germline V CDR1 and CDR2: SGHNT, YYREEE (reference sequence). This CDR3 region has 14 residues. The CDR3 region has the DNA TGTGCCAGCAGCTTGGGACTAGCGGAAGATACGCAGTATTTT. This translates into CASSLGLAEDTQYF. The whole variable domain, remainder taken from reference TRBV5-4 and TRBJ2-3, is ETGVTQSPTHLIKTRGQQVTLRCSSQSGHNTVSWYQQALGQGPQFIFQYYREEENGRGNFPPRFSGLQFPNYSSELNVNALELDDSALYLCASSLGLAEDTQYFGPGTRLTVL.

This chain uses TRBV14 with TRBJ1-3, with D hard to call. The germline CDR1 and CDR2 sequences are SGHDN and FVKESK. V lost 4 bases to trimming and J lost 4 bases, with 8 bases between them. The CDR3 loop spans 13 amino acids. CDR3 residues: CASSLAGGNTIYF. DNA of the CDR3: TGTGCCAGCAGCCTGGCAGGCGGAAACACCATATATTTT.

The chain carries TRBV19 and TRBJ1-2; 8 nucleotides align to TRBD1. The CDR3 is 14 residues long. V shed 4 bases, J shed 3 bases, and the junction held 4 bases outside the gene matches. In germline, CDR1 is LNHDA, CDR2 SQIVND (reference sequence). The CDR3 region is CASSTVDRDYGYTF. The CDR3 DNA reads TGTGCCAGTAGTACGGTGGACAGGGACTATGGCTACACCTTC.

V usage is TRBV6-2 or TRBV6-3 and J usage is TRBJ1-2; no clear D gene. Germline loops: CDR1 MNHEY, CDR2 SVGEGT. Deletions cut 0 bases from V and 2 bases from J, with 7 bases between. This CDR3 region has 14 residues. CDR3 in amino acids: CASSYSSRNYGYTF. In DNA form, the CDR3 reads TGTGCCAGCAGTTACTCGTCACGGAACTATGGCTACACCTTC.

The J gene is TRBJ1-2, the V gene TRBV19, with 9 bases lining up with TRBD1. This CDR3 region has 14 residues. The J segment lost 3 bases and the V segment lost 6 bases, leaving 5 bases of the junction unmatched. Germline CDR1 is LNHDA and CDR2 is SQIVND (reference sequence). CDR3 protein: CASRQQGAHYGYTF. CDR3 nucleotides: TGTGCCAGTAGGCAACAGGGGGCCCACTATGGCTACACCTTC.